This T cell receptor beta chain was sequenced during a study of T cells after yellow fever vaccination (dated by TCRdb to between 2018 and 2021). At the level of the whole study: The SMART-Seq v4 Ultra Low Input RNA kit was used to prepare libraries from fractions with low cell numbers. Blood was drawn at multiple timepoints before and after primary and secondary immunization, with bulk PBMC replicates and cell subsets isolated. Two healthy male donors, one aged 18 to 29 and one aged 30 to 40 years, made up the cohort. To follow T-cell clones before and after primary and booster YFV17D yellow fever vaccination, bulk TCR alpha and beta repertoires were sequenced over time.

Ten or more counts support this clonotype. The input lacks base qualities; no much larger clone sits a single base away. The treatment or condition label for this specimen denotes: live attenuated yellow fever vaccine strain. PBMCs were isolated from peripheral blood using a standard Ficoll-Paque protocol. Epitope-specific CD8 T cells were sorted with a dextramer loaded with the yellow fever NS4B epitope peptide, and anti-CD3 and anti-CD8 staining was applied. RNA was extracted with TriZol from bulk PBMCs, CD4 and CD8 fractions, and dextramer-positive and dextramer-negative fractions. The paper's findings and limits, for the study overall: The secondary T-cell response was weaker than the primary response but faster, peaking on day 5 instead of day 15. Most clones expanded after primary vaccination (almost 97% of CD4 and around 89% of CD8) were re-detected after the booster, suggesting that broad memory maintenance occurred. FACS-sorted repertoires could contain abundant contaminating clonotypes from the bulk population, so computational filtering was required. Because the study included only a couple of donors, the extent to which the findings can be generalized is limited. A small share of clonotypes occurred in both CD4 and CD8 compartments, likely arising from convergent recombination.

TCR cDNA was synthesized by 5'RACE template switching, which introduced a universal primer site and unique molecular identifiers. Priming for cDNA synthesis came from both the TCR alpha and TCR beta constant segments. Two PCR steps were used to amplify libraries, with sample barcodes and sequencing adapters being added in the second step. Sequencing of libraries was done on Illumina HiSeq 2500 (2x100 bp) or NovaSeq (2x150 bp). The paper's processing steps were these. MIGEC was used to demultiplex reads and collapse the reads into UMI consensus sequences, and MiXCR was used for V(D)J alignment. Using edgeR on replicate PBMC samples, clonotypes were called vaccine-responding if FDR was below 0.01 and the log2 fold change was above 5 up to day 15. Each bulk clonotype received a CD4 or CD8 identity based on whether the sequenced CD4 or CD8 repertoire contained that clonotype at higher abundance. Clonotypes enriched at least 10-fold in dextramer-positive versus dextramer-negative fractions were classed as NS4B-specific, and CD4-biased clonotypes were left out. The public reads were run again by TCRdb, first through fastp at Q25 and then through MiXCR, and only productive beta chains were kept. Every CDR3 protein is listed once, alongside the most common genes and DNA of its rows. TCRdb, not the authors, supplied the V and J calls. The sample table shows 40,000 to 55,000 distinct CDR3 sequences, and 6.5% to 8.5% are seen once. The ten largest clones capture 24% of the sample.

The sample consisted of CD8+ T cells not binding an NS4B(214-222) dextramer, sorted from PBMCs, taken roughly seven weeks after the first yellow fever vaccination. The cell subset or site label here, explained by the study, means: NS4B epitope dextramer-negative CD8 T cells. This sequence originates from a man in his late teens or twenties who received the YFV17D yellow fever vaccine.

In nucleotide form, the sequence is TGTGCCAGCCGACAGGGTACCTCTGAAATCTCCCAGTACTTC. This codes for CASRQGTSEISQYF. The chain was built from TRBV6-2 or TRBV6-3 and TRBJ2-5, and 7 junctional nucleotides match TRBD1. The CDR3, cysteine through phenylalanine, is 14 amino acids long. The entry retains the CDR3 DNA only, 42 bases that are in frame from base 1. CDR1 and CDR2 are drawn from the germline V gene: MNHEY, SVGEGT. Germline trimming amounts to 8 bases on V and 9 bases on J, with 15 as the count of junction bases outside the gene matches.